This T cell receptor (beta chain) was obtained from a study of cytomegalovirus exposure and HLA in healthy donors (dated by TCRdb to between 2016 and 2019). At the level of the whole study: An earlier analysis of some 600 of the donors reported 250 to 350 Gb of sequence data and 117 million unique TCR beta sequences obtained from about 180 million T cells. Roughly 300 gigabases of sequencing data and 91 million or so unique TCR sequences made up an early release that covered fewer than 650 HLA-typed donors. Among the roughly 370 genotyped donors, more than 70% belonged to the genetic ancestry cluster associated with self-reported Caucasian donors. The study aimed to test whether signatures of past pathogen exposure could be identified by cataloging public T cell receptors. The study used immunosequencing to profile the T cell repertoires of approximately 630 subjects and linked those repertoires to cytomegalovirus serostatus. A separate validation cohort of 100 to 150 different subjects was used in addition to the roughly 670-subject first cohort. To predict cytomegalovirus infection status, the study brought together high-throughput TCR immunosequencing, statistical association of individual TCRs with disease status, and machine learning. A later analysis re-analyzed previously published TCR beta repertoires from 666 donors and added high-resolution HLA genotyping to study TCR occurrence patterns. In the later analysis, no new phenotypic data were used to find candidate immune exposures; instead, reliance was placed on TCR beta sequences and their occurrence across donors. In an earlier analysis of a few hundred of the donors, high-throughput TCR beta sequencing was used to judge whether each TCR beta V gene segment behaved as functional or pseudogenic. Donor age, sex, ethnicity and CMV serostatus were compiled alongside the repertoire data. In a later genetic analysis, genome-wide SNP genotypes for about 55% of the 666 donors were used, and that subset was treated as a discovery cohort. Every discovery cohort repertoire had been produced on one sequencing platform. Both class I and class II loci were covered by HLA typing, at four-digit resolution. The number of donors typed differed by locus, with about 629-630 for A, B, C, DRB1 and DQB1, roughly 520 for DQA1, 600 to 610 for DPA1, and approximately 470 for DPB1. Because of strong linkage in the cohort, a few DR-DQ haplotypes were treated as single units for association and clustering. On average, 235,054 unique TCR beta nucleotide sequences were sequenced per donor among fewer than 500 genotyped donors of the cohort, with roughly 18% of those sequences being non-productive.

Library creation used the immunoSEQ multiplex PCR assay. For the multiplex PCR, a mixture combining 60 forward primers for TCR Vbeta segments and 13 reverse primers for TCR Jbeta segments was used. Amplification of the CDR3 region of rearranged TCR beta genes was performed with a multiplex PCR assay on genomic DNA. On the Illumina HiSeq System, the amplified TCR beta libraries were sequenced as 87-base-pair reads. Regarding the original processing steps: A later analysis tallied around 87 million unique TCR beta chains across the 666 repertoires, and around 9.9 million of those chains were shared by two or more donors. Raw reads were error-corrected and collapsed into unique sequences by a nearest-neighbor algorithm in which closely related sequences were merged to remove PCR and sequencing errors. Alignment of CDR3 sequences to IMGT reference sequences was used to assign V, D and J gene segments. For a sequence to be retained, a match of at least six nucleotides to both a V gene segment and a J gene segment was required. Rearrangements were called productive when the CDR3 lacked stop codons and stayed in frame with V and J; all others were non-productive. CDR3 was defined by IMGT convention, running from the second conserved V-encoded cysteine to the conserved J-encoded phenylalanine. In an earlier analysis of around 600 of the donors, sequences lacking an unambiguous match to a single V gene segment were excluded. In an earlier analysis of some 590 of the donors, V segments were called functional above 56.7% productive rearrangements and were called segregating when the between-donor standard deviation exceeded 5%. A statistical classification framework was developed to diagnose cytomegalovirus status using the catalog of TCR beta chain sequences. In a later analysis, V and J genes were assigned by comparing TCR nucleotide sequences against IMGT/GENE-DB human TR gene sequences. In a later analysis, CDR3 sequences and most-parsimonious VDJ recombination scenarios were assigned using the TCRdist pipeline. In a later analysis, every TCR beta chain was defined by the combination of its CDR3 amino acid sequence and its V-gene family, and reads without a unique V-gene family were dropped. To address suspected cross-contamination and a sequencing artifact, a later analysis removed around 590 highly shared, low-generation-probability nucleotide sequences. For each public chain, a later analysis derived a clonal expansion index from normalized ranks of inferred template counts within each repertoire. In a later analysis, generation probabilities were computed with a VDJ recombination model fitted to out-of-frame rearrangements, and the resulting probabilities were checked against IGoR. In a later analysis, TCR-TCR, TCR-HLA and TCR-CMV co-occurrence was scored with hypergeometric tests, and a repertoire-size bias correction was applied to TCR pairs. A later analysis estimated false discovery rates by permuting HLA or CMV assignments 20 times. A later analysis grouped co-occurring TCRs with DBSCAN, adding TCRdist sequence similarity when clustering within HLA-allele-positive subsets. For co-occurrence clustering, repertoires with fewer than 30,000 or more than 120,000 public chains were excluded, along with about five repertoires with anomalous nucleotide sharing. TCRdb carries this immuneACCESS record with in-frame sequences only. Its versions omit some clonotypes, under half of them owing to an unresolved V gene in the studies checked, with the rest unexplained. V and J calls and clone size are those listed in that table; D and trimming were worked out from the DNA. Present in this sample are some 70,000 clones, 77% of which were seen just once. About 5.5% of the sample rests with the top ten.

Trimming removed 1 base from V and 0 bases from J, leaving 6 bases between the germline ends. The germline V gene gives CDR1 as SGHTA and CDR2 as FQGNSA. The cysteine opens and the phenylalanine closes a CDR3 of 14 amino acids. This entry keeps only the CDR3 DNA: 42 bases, framed from base 1. The cohort comprised fewer than 750 healthy bone marrow donors. At the time of sampling, every cohort member was nominally healthy, though immune exposures that went unrecorded were likely present. The donor tested CMV seropositive and was one of the 289 seropositive cohort members. A peripheral blood sample was provided by each donor, and peripheral blood mononuclear cells were used for TCR beta sequencing. The Qiagen DNeasy Blood Extraction Kit was used to extract genomic DNA from the blood cell samples. Overall study outcomes, separate from this receptor: A few of the identified cytomegalovirus-associated TCR beta chains were confirmed in vitro to be specific for cytomegalovirus antigens. The classifier was reported to diagnose cytomegalovirus status with high specificity and sensitivity in both the original cohort and the validation cohort. Some IMGT-functional V segments, including TRBV6-2 and TRBV6-3, could not be distinguished by the 87-base-pair reads and were therefore excluded. HLA typing was unavailable for some donors at each locus, so association tests used only the typed subset. A further reported finding was that TCR beta sequences accurately predicted the HLA-A and HLA-B alleles for most subjects in the first cohort. While some public TCRs were present in many individuals, most TCR sequences turned up only very rarely across donors. Because counts were too low, 15 to 20 rarely observed V segments, including chromosome 9 orphons, were excluded from the earlier analysis of 500 to 700 of the donors. In this cohort, only TCR beta chains were sequenced, and detectable features were limited by the absence of alpha or paired-chain data. The sequencing pipeline was judged likely to have produced a cluster of highly shared sequence variants as a technical artifact. In a later analysis, HLA-associated TCR beta chains were found to be more clonally expanded and to have lower generation probabilities than equally common non-associated chains. A later genetic analysis reported fewer N-insertions in productive TCRs among donors in an Asian-associated ancestry cluster than the roughly 700-donor mean. The authors suggested that the approach could potentially be generalized to other disease states and immunological phenotypes. Sequencing depth was assumed to be roughly uniform across donors in the presence/absence analyses, though that assumption may not hold. Specific HLA alleles were associated with roughly 17,000 TCR beta sequences at a false discovery rate of 0.05 in a later analysis. According to a later analysis, TCR association rates differed among HLA loci, with DRB1 alleles showing the most associated TCRs and HLA-C alleles showing the fewest. According to a later analysis, most CMV-associated TCR beta chains appeared to be HLA-restricted, and the HLA associations seemed to be driven largely by CMV exposure. In a later genetic analysis, a missense DCLRE1C variant was associated with V-gene and J-gene trimming of TCR beta chains, and the association was replicated in an independent cohort. When HLA alleles, especially DR and DQ, strongly co-occurred, TCR associations were difficult to assign to individual alleles. The study listed 150 to 200 TCR beta chains as associated with cytomegalovirus. Linkage disequilibrium might explain the correlated functional status among segregating V segments, but an unknown experimental factor could not be excluded. CMV serostatus was the only immune exposure information available for the cohort. An earlier analysis of approximately 500 of the donors showed that most TCR beta V segments appeared in productive rearrangements either about 87% or about 30% of the time, which broadly matched IMGT annotations. In a later analysis, several top co-occurrence clusters were reported to appear linked to parvovirus B19, influenza, CMV and Epstein-Barr virus.

As to this clone: No antigen is known for it. Within one base of it there is no much larger clone, and no base qualities were kept.

The TCR was taken from a male donor in good health and CMV-seropositive. The source material was PBMCs. Recombination connected TRBV7-2 to TRBJ1-2; the D gene remains uncertain. This receptor carries the CDR3 CASSLDPTNYGYTF. The DNA sequence is as follows: TGTGCCAGCAGCTTAGATCCAACTAACTATGGCTACACCTTC.